This T cell receptor (beta chain) appears in the sequencing data of a study of cytomegalovirus exposure and HLA in healthy donors. General study results and limits: Sequences of the TCR beta chain were said to predict the HLA-A and HLA-B alleles of most subjects accurately.

Germline V gene lookup returns CDR1 SGHNT and CDR2 YENEEA. J was trimmed by 0 bases and V by 3 bases; bases with no gene match: 2. CDR3 length: 15 amino acids. This clone was counted only a few times. Its target is not known. In the PCR, 60 Vbeta and 13 Jbeta primers were used. TCRdb's table, derived via immunoSEQ multiplex PCR, lists solely in-frame clones and lacks some. The sample records 84,000 or so clones, more than 55% being singletons. The sample consisted of PBMCs. V is TRBV11-3 and J is TRBJ2-5; 9 bases fit TRBD2. The clonotype comes from a woman in her twenties or thirties in good health and CMV-seropositive. The CDR3 loop reads CASSFAGGDQETQYF. In DNA, the CDR3 is TGTGCCAGCAGCTTTGCGGGGGGGGACCAAGAGACCCAGTACTTC.